The 20 T cell receptor beta chains in this list originate from one sample, sequenced in a study of blood T cell repertoires in COVID-19. Method: immunoSEQ multiplex PCR; TCRdb's copy keeps in-frame clones and lacks some. The sample carries under 55,000 clones, approximately 87% recorded once. Sequencing input: peripheral blood. These receptor sequences come from an elderly woman with COVID-19, enrolled during active disease.

The chain is built from TRBV28 and TRBJ1-5, with D perhaps matching TRBD1 (5 bases). Germline V gene data show CDR1 as MDHEN and CDR2 as SYDVKM. The germline V and J ends were trimmed by 3 bases and 0 bases, with 18 bases remaining between them. The length of the CDR3 is 18 residues. The CDR3 sequence is CASSFGLSAGYSNQPQHF. The CDR3 bases are TGTGCCAGCAGTTTCGGGCTCTCGGCAGGGTATAGCAATCAGCCCCAGCATTTT.

This chain links TRBV18 with TRBJ1-2; the match to TRBD1 covers 8 bases. The CDR3 runs 18 residues. Germline V gives CDR1 KGHSH, CDR2 LQKENI. V shed 1 base and J 2 bases; nucleotides not matched to a gene: 12. The CDR3 DNA follows: TGTGCCAGCTCACCACGAGGCAGGGGGCCTGATAGGAACTATGGCTACACCTTC. Residues: CASSPRGRGPDRNYGYTF.

Here the CDR3 reads CASRSGGNTDTQYF. Written as DNA, the CDR3 is TGTGCCAGCAGGTCGGGAGGGAACACAGATACGCAGTATTTT. The chain recombines TRBV28 with TRBJ2-3; 8 bases are shared with TRBD2. V was pared by 6 bases and J by 2 bases, with 4 bases of the junction left unmatched. The CDR3 spans 14 residues. Per the germline V gene, CDR1 is MDHEN and CDR2 is SYDVKM.

The chain joins TRBV2 to TRBJ2-7, with D possibly being TRBD2 (5 bases). The ends were cut back, 8 bases at V and 2 bases at J, with 10 bases in the middle. Germline CDR1 and CDR2: SNHLY and FYNNEI. The CDR3 sequence is 12 residues long. The CDR3 DNA is TGTGCCAGCTCACGGGAAACCTACGAGCAGTACTTC. This translates into CASSRETYEQYF.

The rearrangement links TRBV4-2 to TRBJ1-1; maybe TRBD1 (5 bases). The V end was cut by 6 bases, the J end by 4 bases, with 12 bases between. CDR1 LGHNA and CDR2 YNFKEQ come from the germline V gene. The CDR3 runs to 13 residues. The DNA of the CDR3 is TGTGCCAGCAGTCAGGGATGGTCCACTGAAGCTTTCTTT. Its protein product is CASSQGWSTEAFF.

There are a few counts of this clone. The chain has TRBV18 and TRBJ2-2; 7 nucleotides match TRBD1. Per the germline V gene, CDR1 is KGHSH and CDR2 is LQKENI. Trimming removed 0 bases from V and 0 bases from J; junction bases left unmatched: 1. The CDR3 has 16 residues. The CDR3 coding sequence is TGTGCCAGCTCACCACCCGACAGGGCGAACACCGGGGAGCTGTTTTTT. Translated, it gives CASSPPDRANTGELFF.

The chain couples TRBV5-6 to TRBJ2-1, with no clear D. CDR3 length: 16 residues. Germline CDR1 and CDR2: SGHDT and YYEEEE. Trimming removed 6 bases at V and 0 bases at J, with 16 bases between. As DNA, the CDR3 is TGTGCCAGCAACCCGAGGCGTCTTACCTCCTACAATGAGCAGTTCTTC. Translated: CASNPRRLTSYNEQFF.

V is TRBV5-6 and J is TRBJ2-2; TRBD1 agrees at 7 bases. Germline lookup yields CDR1 SGHDT and CDR2 YYEEEE. V lost 4 bases and J lost 1; bases outside the gene matches: 7. CDR3 length: 16 residues. The CDR3, as DNA: TGTGCCAGCAGCCAGGGGTGGACAGGGAACACCGGGGAGCTGTTTTTT. Translating it yields CASSQGWTGNTGELFF.

This clone was observed once. The chain combines TRBV4-2 with TRBJ1-2, with no clear D. The CDR3 totals 13 residues. CDR1 and CDR2 (germline): LGHNA, YNFKEQ. Trimming cost V 1 base and J 0 bases, with 3 bases left between them. Written as DNA, the CDR3 is TGTGCCAGCAGCCAAGCCACTAACTATGGCTACACCTTC. Protein product: CASSQATNYGYTF.

The rearrangement links TRBV9 to TRBJ2-3; D is perhaps TRBD1 (5 bases). Germline V gives CDR1 SGDLS, CDR2 YYNGEE. Trimming stripped 4 bases from V and 4 bases from J, with 13 bases between. This CDR3 contains 14 residues. CDR3 in amino acids: CASSPAQTADTQYF. CDR3 DNA sequence: TGTGCCAGCAGCCCAGCCCAGACAGCAGATACGCAGTATTTT.

V usage is TRBV18 and J usage is TRBJ1-1; maybe TRBD1 (6 bases). The CDR3 has 17 amino acids. Germline loops: CDR1 KGHSH, CDR2 LQKENI. V lost 3 bases to trimming and J lost 0 bases, with 17 bases between them. The chain's CDR3 is CASSPFLLGAMNTEAFF. The CDR3, as DNA: TGTGCCAGCTCACCCTTCCTCCTGGGGGCCATGAACACTGAAGCTTTCTTT.

J is TRBJ2-7 and V is TRBV5-1, with 11 nucleotides matching TRBD1. In germline, CDR1 is SGHRS, CDR2 YFSETQ. The CDR3 is 15 residues long. V was clipped by 4 bases and J by 7 bases; unmatched bases: 10. The CDR3 protein is CASSPWTGGAGEQYF. The DNA of the CDR3 is TGCGCCAGCAGCCCTTGGACAGGGGGCGCGGGAGAGCAGTACTTC.

The CDR3 coding sequence is TGTGCCAGCAGCGATCGACAGGGGAGGGAAGAGACCCAGTACTTC. It encodes CASSDRQGREETQYF. The chain carries TRBV7-2 and TRBJ2-5; D perhaps matches TRBD1 (8 bases). This CDR3 is built from 15 residues. Trimming removed 5 bases at V and 3 bases at J, with 16 bases between. Germline V gives CDR1 SGHTA, CDR2 FQGNSA.

This rearrangement joins TRBV2 to TRBJ1-1; TRBD1 matches at 8 bases. V lost 6 bases, J lost 0 bases, and 6 bases stayed unmatched. Germline values: CDR1 SNHLY, CDR2 FYNNEI. The CDR3 covers 15 residues. CDR3 residues: CASSLQGQVNTEAFF. CDR3 sequence (DNA): TGTGCCAGCAGCTTACAGGGACAGGTGAACACTGAAGCTTTCTTT.

CDR3 coding DNA: TGTGCCAGCAGTTACTCGTTAACCGGCGGTGAAAAACTGTTTTTT. Encoded protein: CASSYSLTGGEKLFF. The rearrangement joins TRBV6-5 to TRBJ1-4, with unresolved D. V shed 0 bases and J shed 7 bases, with 12 bases lying between them. The CDR3 totals 15 residues. CDR1 and CDR2 (germline): MNHEY, SVGAGI.

The V gene is TRBV11-2, the J gene TRBJ1-1; D is ambiguous. The V end lost 1 base, the J end lost 1 base, and 7 bases lay between the germline ends. CDR1 SGHAT and CDR2 FQNNGV come from the germline V gene. The CDR3 sequence is 14 residues long. CDR3 DNA: TGTGCCAGCAGCTTAGCGTTTTGGAACACTGAAGCTTTCTTT. This encodes CASSLAFWNTEAFF.

The gene calls are TRBV6-6 and TRBJ2-7, with D uncertain. This CDR3 has 15 amino acids. From germline, CDR1 is MNHNY and CDR2 SVGAGI (reference sequence). With 0 bases removed from V and 4 bases from J, the gap between germline ends came to 13 bases. The CDR3 nucleotides read TGTGCCAGCAGTTACTCTACAGCAGGCACATACGAGCAGTACTTC. Protein sequence: CASSYSTAGTYEQYF.

This chain uses TRBV7-3 with TRBJ2-3; 9 bases line up with TRBD2. The germline gives CDR1 SGHTA, CDR2 FQGTGA. V was clipped by 4 bases and J by 4 bases; unmatched bases: 6. CDR3 length equals 15 residues. In DNA, the CDR3 is TGTGCCAGCAGCTCCCTTCGCGGGGGGGCAGATACGCAGTATTTT. Residues: CASSSLRGGADTQYF.

V is TRBV6-2 or TRBV6-3 and J is TRBJ1-5; 7 bases are shared with TRBD1. The J segment lost 6 bases and the V segment lost 2 bases, leaving 4 bases of the junction unmatched. From germline, CDR1 is MNHEY and CDR2 SVGEGT. This CDR3 has 14 amino acids. CDR3 residues: CASSYLNRGQPQHF. In DNA form, the CDR3 reads TGTGCCAGCAGTTACCTTAACAGGGGTCAGCCCCAGCATTTT.

This sequence joins TRBV7-9 and TRBJ2-5, with D possibly TRBD1 on 5 matching bases. Germline lookup yields CDR1 SEHNR and CDR2 FQNEAQ (reference sequence). The V gene lost 1 base and the J gene lost 4 bases, with 13 bases spanning the gap. This CDR3 is built from 15 residues. The CDR3, as DNA: TGTGCCAGCAGCTTAGGTGTCAGGGTTGGAGAGACCCAGTACTTC. Translated, it gives CASSLGVRVGETQYF.